Listed here are 14 T cell receptor beta chains from one sample, sequenced in a study of blood T cell repertoires in COVID-19. TCRdb's table, derived via immunoSEQ multiplex PCR, lists solely in-frame clones and lacks some. The sample has over 250,000 clones; 70% to 90% are singletons. The source material was peripheral blood. Every receptor here comes from a woman in her 70s with acute or convalescent COVID-19.

The V and J genes are TRBV3-1 (or the pseudogene TRBV3-2) and TRBJ2-1; 12 bases are a match to TRBD2. This CDR3 region has 15 residues. The germline CDR1 and CDR2 sequences are LGHDT and YNNKEL (reference sequence). Trimming took 4 bases from V and 7 from J; bases not matched to a gene: 5. Here the CDR3 DNA reads TGTGCCAGCAGCCCTAGCGGGGGGGCCGCTAATGAGCAGTTCTTC. It translates to CASSPSGGAANEQFF.

This chain uses TRBV7-2 with TRBJ2-5, with 10 bases lining up with TRBD1. V was clipped by 0 bases and J by 3 bases; unmatched bases: 4. This CDR3 is 16 amino acids long. Germline CDR1 and CDR2: SGHTA and FQGNSA. This CDR3 reads CASSLAGGQGKETQYF. The CDR3 DNA reads as TGTGCCAGCAGCTTAGCGGGGGGACAGGGGAAAGAGACCCAGTACTTC.

The chain recombines TRBV2 with TRBJ1-5; D remains unclear. CDR3 length equals 13 residues. Germline-derived CDR1 and CDR2 are SNHLY and FYNNEI. V shed 1 base and J shed 4 bases, with 5 bases lying between them. CDR3 region: CASSEGQNQPQHF. CDR3 bases: TGTGCCAGCAGTGAAGGGCAGAATCAGCCCCAGCATTTT.

The chain carries TRBV5-6 and TRBJ2-3; a possible D gene is TRBD2 (6 bases). The CDR3 is made up of 15 amino acids. The V end lost 3 bases, the J end lost 0 bases, and 11 bases lay between the germline ends. The germline V gene has CDR1 SGHDT and CDR2 YYEEEE. CDR3 nucleotides: TGTGCCAGCAGCTCCCCTAGCGCCAGCACAGATACGCAGTATTTT. It is translated as CASSSPSASTDTQYF.

This clone was observed a single time. The chain uses TRBV5-4 and TRBJ2-3, with D possibly TRBD2 on 6 matching bases. This CDR3 has 16 amino acids. V was trimmed by 2 bases and J by 3 bases, leaving 16 bases between them. The V gene's germline CDR1 is SGHNT and CDR2 YYREEE (reference sequence). The CDR3 spells CASSLGGAAGTDTQYF. As DNA, the CDR3 is TGTGCCAGCAGCTTAGGTGGGGCGGCGGGAACAGATACGCAGTATTTT.

This rearrangement joins TRBV6-2 or TRBV6-3 to TRBJ2-7, with TRBD1 identical over 7 bases. The CDR3 is 16 residues long. The V gene's germline CDR1 is MNHEY and CDR2 SVGEGT. The junction had 13 bases not matched to a gene; V was cut back by 6 bases and J by 2 bases. This chain's CDR3 is CASSPGGQRLPYEQYF. DNA for the CDR3: TGTGCCAGCAGCCCTGGGGGACAGAGATTGCCCTACGAGCAGTACTTC.

This clone was seen only a few times. The chain has TRBV5-1 and TRBJ2-3; D perhaps matches TRBD1 (6 bases). Germline V gene data show CDR1 as SGHRS and CDR2 as YFSETQ. CDR3 length: 13 residues. Trimming removed 5 bases at V and 5 bases at J, with 12 bases between. The CDR3 sequence: CASRPRGEDTQYF. The CDR3 region has the DNA TGCGCCAGCAGGCCCAGGGGTGAAGATACGCAGTATTTT.

The chain employs TRBV19 and TRBJ1-5; D gene unclear. Between the trimmed V and J ends, which lost 6 bases and 3 bases, there was a span of 9 bases. The CDR3 extends over 13 amino acids. Germline CDR1 is LNHDA and CDR2 is SQIVND (reference sequence). The CDR3 bases are TGTGCCAGTAGCTCTAATTTCAATCAGCCCCAGCATTTT. Residues: CASSSNFNQPQHF. Filled out from reference TRBV19 and TRBJ1-5, the complete variable domain reads DGGITQSPKYLFRKEGQNVTLSCEQNLNHDAMYWYRQDPGQGLRLIYYSQIVNDFQKGDIAEGYSVSREKKESFPLTVTSAQKNPTAFYLCASSSNFNQPQHFGDGTRLSIL.

The rearrangement joins TRBV5-1 to TRBJ1-2; TRBD1 aligns across 12 bases. The CDR3 runs 14 residues. V was pared by 3 bases and J by 8 bases, with 5 bases of the junction left unmatched. Germline V gene data show CDR1 as SGHRS and CDR2 as YFSETQ. The CDR3 reads CASSSGTGGQGYTF. Here the CDR3 DNA reads TGCGCCAGCAGCTCCGGGACAGGGGGCCAGGGCTACACCTTC.

With respect to this clone: Its ends do not fully match the called genes, so a read error is possible. The J gene is TRBJ2-7, the V gene TRBV6-2 or TRBV6-3; D is possibly TRBD1 (6 bases). The CDR3 runs 12 residues. Germline CDR1 is MNHEY and CDR2 is SVGEGT. In nucleotides, the CDR3 is TGTGCCAGCAGCGAGCCGCAGACAGGTCCTGCCTTC. This codes for CASSEPQTGPAF.

The chain joins TRBV18 to TRBJ1-1, with TRBD1 as a possible D gene (5 bases). The CDR3 runs 14 residues. The germline V gene encodes CDR1 KGHSH and CDR2 LQKENI. The ends were cut back, 3 bases at V and 1 base at J, with 9 bases in the middle. CDR3 loop: CASSPDQGNTEAFF. The CDR3 DNA follows: TGTGCCAGCTCACCCGACCAGGGGAACACTGAAGCTTTCTTT.

V usage is TRBV6-2 or TRBV6-3 and J usage is TRBJ2-3; 10 nucleotides line up with TRBD2. This CDR3 is built from 14 residues. With V trimmed by 5 bases and J by 4 bases, 3 bases remained unmatched. Germline assignment: CDR1 MNHEY and CDR2 SVGEGT. This chain's CDR3 is CASSSSGGADTQYF. CDR3 bases: TGTGCCAGCAGTAGCAGCGGGGGGGCAGATACGCAGTATTTT.

This clone was seen once. The CDR3: CASSIRGTAASGNTIYF. CDR3 nucleotide sequence: TGTGCCAGTAGTATAAGGGGGACAGCCGCATCTGGAAACACCATATATTTT. The V call is TRBV19, the J call TRBJ1-3, with TRBD1 identical over 7 bases. V was clipped by 2 bases and J by 1 base; unmatched bases: 8. The CDR3 extends over 17 amino acids. Germline V gives CDR1 LNHDA, CDR2 SQIVND (reference sequence).

The table lists this clone with a count of one. The rearrangement uses TRBV3-1 (or the pseudogene TRBV3-2) and TRBJ1-2; D remains ambiguous. This CDR3 is 15 amino acids long. Looked up from germline, CDR1 is LGHDT and CDR2 is YNNKEL (reference sequence). V lost 1 base, J lost 4 bases, and 13 bases lay in between. The CDR3 reads CASSQVRGDGYGYTF. The CDR3 DNA follows: TGTGCCAGCAGCCAAGTGCGGGGTGACGGCTATGGCTACACCTTC.